The 28 T cell receptor beta chains below all came from one sample that was sequenced in a study of T cell clonotyping in hematopoietic cell transplantation. The time point was: recipient sample about 28 days before transplant, after cytoreduction. Clones were read by immunoSEQ multiplex PCR, and TCRdb kept only the in-frame ones, dropping some. The sample yields approximately 39,000 clones, 95% seen once. The sample here was peripheral blood mononuclear cells, taken before stem cell transplant. The origin of the receptors is a man in his forties or fifties with chronic myeloid leukemia. Some clones in this sample may be carry-over from other donors' samples.

The genes are TRBV7-9 and TRBJ1-2; TRBD1 might be the D (6 bases). The CDR3 sequence is 12 residues long. Germline CDR1 reads SEHNR; CDR2 reads FQNEAQ (reference sequence). The V gene lost 5 bases and the J gene lost 5 bases, with 9 bases spanning the gap. The CDR3 DNA is TGTGCCAGCAGCCCCGGGACATATGGCTACACCTTC. Protein sequence: CASSPGTYGYTF.

A note on this clone: One end of the junction does not line up with germline, which may come from a read error. The genes are TRBV7-3 and TRBJ1-2; D not resolved. The CDR3 contains 14 residues. CDR1 is SGHTA, CDR2 FQGTGA, per germline. The CDR3 reads CATSQPPTRNGYTF. DNA for the CDR3: TGTGCCACCAGCCAGCCCCCGACACGAAATGGCTACACCTTC.

This chain uses TRBV27 with TRBJ2-2; D is undetermined. Deletions cut 5 bases from V and 1 base from J, with 14 bases between. The CDR3 is 16 amino acids. From germline, CDR1 is MNHEY and CDR2 SMNVEV (reference sequence). Here the CDR3 reads CASSPGPWRNTGELFF. CDR3 bases: TGTGCCAGCAGTCCCGGCCCGTGGCGGAACACCGGGGAGCTGTTTTTT.

The chain is built from TRBV19 and TRBJ2-7; 11 bases fit TRBD1. Looked up from germline, CDR1 is LNHDA and CDR2 is SQIVND (reference sequence). The V gene end was trimmed by 6 bases and the J gene end by 7 bases; junction bases not matched to a gene: 8. The CDR3 has 14 residues. CDR3 sequence: CASSPGQGAGEQYF. The CDR3 bases are TGTGCCAGTAGCCCCGGACAGGGGGCGGGGGAGCAGTACTTC.

The V call is TRBV5-1, the J call TRBJ2-7, with D maybe TRBD1 (5 bases). CDR1 is SGHRS and CDR2 is YFSETQ in the germline V gene. CDR3 size: 15 residues. The V end was cut by 0 bases, the J end by 3 bases, with 13 bases between. The CDR3 is CASSLEGRAGYEQYF. The CDR3, as DNA: TGCGCCAGCAGCTTGGAGGGCAGGGCTGGCTACGAGCAGTACTTC.

The rearrangement uses TRBV27 and TRBJ2-7; D unclear. The CDR3 has 11 amino acids. Germline loops: CDR1 MNHEY, CDR2 SMNVEV (reference sequence). Trimming took 2 bases from V and 5 from J, leaving 4 bases between them. The CDR3 nucleotides are TGTGCCAGCAGTTTAGGTGACGAGCAGTACTTC. Translating gives CASSLGDEQYF.

This chain links TRBV7-2 with TRBJ2-2; D may be TRBD1 (6 bases). The V gene's germline CDR1 is SGHTA and CDR2 FQGNSA. Trimming took 3 bases from V and 4 from J, leaving 15 bases between them. The CDR3 sequence is 16 residues long. CDR3 sequence: CASSLVIQGSTGELFF. DNA of the CDR3: TGTGCCAGCAGCTTGGTCATACAGGGCTCCACCGGGGAGCTGTTTTTT.

The J gene is TRBJ1-1, the V gene TRBV30; D gene unclear. V dropped 3 bases and J dropped 3 bases, with 5 bases sitting between them. CDR1 is GTSNPN, CDR2 SVGIG, per germline (reference sequence). This CDR3 has 11 amino acids. This CDR3 reads CAWSGYTEAFF. As DNA, the CDR3 is TGTGCCTGGAGCGGTTACACTGAAGCTTTCTTT.

The J gene is TRBJ1-5, the V gene TRBV2, with 9 nucleotides matching TRBD1. Germline V gene sequence: CDR1 SNHLY, CDR2 FYNNEI. The CDR3 consists of 15 residues. With 3 bases clipped from V and 9 bases from J, the junction kept 9 bases outside the gene matches. In DNA, the CDR3 is TGTGCCAGCAGTGAGACGACAGGGGGATTCTCGCCCCAGCATTTT. Translating it yields CASSETTGGFSPQHF.

This chain uses TRBV19 with TRBJ1-2, with D perhaps matching TRBD1 (6 bases). The CDR3 runs 13 residues. Per germline, CDR1 LNHDA and CDR2 SQIVND (reference sequence). The V gene lost 11 bases and the J gene lost 4 bases, with 17 bases spanning the gap. The CDR3 DNA is TGTGCCGCCTCCGAGGGGGGGGCCTATGGCTACACCTTC. It is translated as CAASEGGAYGYTF.

V usage is TRBV7-9 and J usage is TRBJ1-1; D call uncertain. Trimming took 2 bases from V and 1 from J, leaving 5 bases between them. CDR3 length: 13 amino acids. Germline-derived CDR1 and CDR2 are SEHNR and FQNEAQ (reference sequence). The CDR3 here is CASSLNGNTEAFF. CDR3 nucleotide sequence: TGTGCCAGCAGCTTAAACGGGAACACTGAAGCTTTCTTT.

This clone was found once. CDR3 in DNA: TGTGCCAGCAGCTTTCGGGGGGGGCGGATCGGAGGGCAGTTCTTC. Residues: CASSFRGGRIGGQFF. This chain links TRBV5-4 with TRBJ2-1, with 8 bases fitting TRBD2. The length of the CDR3 is 15 residues. The V and J ends lost 2 bases and 12 bases, in that order; junction bases with no gene match: 13. CDR1 and CDR2 (germline): SGHNT, YYREEE (reference sequence).

This clone was seen only once. This chain uses TRBV6-5 with TRBJ2-3, with a tentative D call TRBD1 (5 bases). The CDR3 consists of 15 residues. Germline CDR1 reads MNHEY; CDR2 reads SVGAGI. V lost 6 bases and J lost 2, with 15 bases in between. The CDR3 region is CASSLTTGATDTQYF. Here the CDR3 DNA reads TGTGCCAGCAGCCTAACGACTGGGGCCACAGATACGCAGTATTTT.

The chain combines TRBV5-6 with TRBJ1-6; 7 nucleotides match TRBD1. Germline trimming cut 2 bases from V and 3 bases from J; bases unmatched to any gene: 2. Germline loops: CDR1 SGHDT, CDR2 YYEEEE. The CDR3 is 15 amino acids. The CDR3 reads CASSFRTGYNSPLHF. The CDR3 nucleotides are TGTGCCAGCAGCTTTAGGACAGGCTATAATTCACCCCTCCACTTT.

The J gene is TRBJ2-5, the V gene TRBV30, with TRBD1 identical over 7 bases. V lost 1 base, J lost 2 bases, and 7 bases stayed unmatched. CDR1 is GTSNPN, CDR2 SVGIG, per germline (reference sequence). The CDR3 is 15 amino acids. CDR3 in amino acids: CAWSAGQALQETQYF. The CDR3 coding sequence is TGTGCCTGGAGTGCCGGACAGGCCCTTCAAGAGACCCAGTACTTC.

The V call is TRBV9, the J call TRBJ2-4; D uncertain. The germline V and J ends were trimmed by 2 bases and 5 bases, with 11 bases remaining between them. This CDR3 is built from 14 residues. CDR1 and CDR2 from the germline V gene are SGDLS and YYNGEE. Here the CDR3 DNA reads TGTGCCAGCAGCGTCCGTTATGAAGAAAACATTCAGTACTTC. Amino acid sequence: CASSVRYEENIQYF.

This chain connects TRBV6-5 to TRBJ1-1; D ambiguous. CDR3 length equals 14 residues. Germline assignment: CDR1 MNHEY and CDR2 SVGAGI. Trimming took off 0 bases at V and 1 base at J, with 6 bases between the two ends. CDR3: CASSYSTPNTEAFF. The CDR3 region has the DNA TGTGCCAGCAGTTACTCTACCCCGAACACTGAAGCTTTCTTT.

V is TRBV28 and J is TRBJ2-7, with D perhaps being TRBD1 or TRBD2 (5 bases each). The germline gives CDR1 MDHEN, CDR2 SYDVKM. This CDR3 is 17 amino acids long. Trimming stripped 6 bases from V and 2 bases from J, with 23 bases between. Here the CDR3 reads CASRTGLTRDVPYEQYF. The CDR3 DNA is TGTGCCAGCAGGACTGGTCTAACCCGGGACGTCCCCTACGAGCAGTACTTC.

The chain has TRBV5-1 and TRBJ2-4, with no clear D. The CDR3 is 14 residues long. Between the trimmed V and J ends, which lost 0 bases and 1 base, there was a span of 5 bases. Germline loops: CDR1 SGHRS, CDR2 YFSETQ. CDR3 loop: CASSLDGAKNIQYF. The CDR3 DNA reads TGCGCCAGCAGCTTGGATGGGGCCAAAAACATTCAGTACTTC.

This chain connects TRBV30 to TRBJ1-4; no clear D gene. CDR1 GTSNPN and CDR2 SVGIG come from the germline V gene (reference sequence). This CDR3 is 17 amino acids long. V gave up 0 bases and J gave up 3 bases, with 17 bases separating them. Here the CDR3 DNA reads TGTGCCTGGAGTGTATGGGCAGGAGAGGCCGCTAATGAAAAACTGTTTTTT. It specifies CAWSVWAGEAANEKLFF. The variable domain in full, completed from reference TRBV30 and TRBJ1-4, reads SQTIHQWPATLVQPVGSPLSLECTVEGTSNPNLYWYRQAAGRGLQLLFYSVGIGQISSEVPQNLSASRPQDRQFILSSKKLLLSDSGFYLCAWSVWAGEAANEKLFFGSGTQLSVL.

The chain couples TRBV7-6 to TRBJ1-1; 8 nucleotides align to TRBD1. The CDR3 has 16 residues. J was trimmed by 1 base and V by 5 bases; bases with no gene match: 9. The V gene's germline CDR1 is SGHVS and CDR2 FNYEAQ. The DNA for the CDR3 is TGTGCCAGCAGCCTCCGTCAGGGGGCCGCGAACACTGAAGCTTTCTTT. Its translation: CASSLRQGAANTEAFF.

The chain has TRBV4-3 and TRBJ1-4; D remains ambiguous. The germline V gene has CDR1 LGHNA and CDR2 YSLEER. This CDR3 is 14 amino acids long. The V gene lost 0 bases and the J gene lost 8 bases, with 10 bases spanning the gap. The CDR3 loop is CASSQDGRIEKLFF. CDR3 in DNA: TGCGCCAGCAGCCAAGATGGCAGGATAGAAAAACTGTTTTTT.

The chain links TRBV30 to TRBJ2-1; weak D call: TRBD2 (6 bases). Germline assignment: CDR1 GTSNPN and CDR2 SVGIG (reference sequence). The CDR3 is 11 amino acids. Trimming took off 0 bases at V and 12 bases at J, with 9 bases between the two ends. The CDR3 loop reads CAWSVLGGQFF. The CDR3 nucleotides are TGTGCCTGGAGTGTATTGGGGGGGCAGTTCTTC.

V is TRBV4-3 and J is TRBJ2-1; 7 bases agree with TRBD1. The CDR3 loop spans 18 amino acids. V shed 3 bases, J shed 2 bases, and the junction held 13 bases outside the gene matches. Germline CDR1 and CDR2: LGHNA and YSLEER. The CDR3 DNA reads as TGCGCCAGCAGCCAGTCGACAGGGTATTTCGGGACCTACAATGAGCAGTTCTTC. The encoded protein is CASSQSTGYFGTYNEQFF.

The chain employs TRBV29-1 and TRBJ1-1; D possibly corresponds to TRBD1 (6 bases). The CDR3 is made up of 11 amino acids. Trimming took 6 bases from V and 8 from J, leaving 13 bases between them. The germline CDR1 and CDR2 sequences are SQVTM and ANQGSEA. The CDR3 sequence is CSVGDTGEAFF. The DNA for the CDR3 is TGCAGCGTGGGGGACACTGGCGAAGCTTTCTTT.

The CDR3 nucleotides read TGTGCCCCTAGGGTGCGGGAAGGTTCCTACGAGCAGTACTTC. Protein product: CAPRVREGSYEQYF. The V and J genes are TRBV19 and TRBJ2-7; TRBD2 might be the D (6 bases). The CDR3 has 14 amino acids. V gave up 11 bases and J gave up 1 base, with 18 bases separating them. CDR1 is LNHDA, CDR2 SQIVND, per germline (reference sequence). The whole variable domain, remainder taken from reference TRBV19 and TRBJ2-7, is DGGITQSPKYLFRKEGQNVTLSCEQNLNHDAMYWYRQDPGQGLRLIYYSQIVNDFQKGDIAEGYSVSREKKESFPLTVTSAQKNPTAFYLCAPRVREGSYEQYFGPGTRLTVT.

The chain links TRBV19 to TRBJ2-5; tentative D call: TRBD2 (6 bases). The ends were cut back, 5 bases at V and 1 base at J, with 11 bases in the middle. The CDR3 is 14 residues long. Germline V gene data show CDR1 as LNHDA and CDR2 as SQIVND (reference sequence). CDR3 in amino acids: CASSLSGVQETQYF. The CDR3 DNA reads as TGTGCCAGTAGTCTCTCGGGGGTCCAAGAGACCCAGTACTTC.

V gene TRBV19 combines with J gene TRBJ2-1; the match to TRBD1 covers 9 bases. Looked up from germline, CDR1 is LNHDA and CDR2 is SQIVND (reference sequence). This CDR3 is 14 amino acids long. Trimming removed 7 bases from V and 4 bases from J; junction bases left unmatched: 5. The CDR3 region has the DNA TGTGCCAGTACCCTGACAGGGGGTTACAATGAGCAGTTCTTC. Translation: CASTLTGGYNEQFF.